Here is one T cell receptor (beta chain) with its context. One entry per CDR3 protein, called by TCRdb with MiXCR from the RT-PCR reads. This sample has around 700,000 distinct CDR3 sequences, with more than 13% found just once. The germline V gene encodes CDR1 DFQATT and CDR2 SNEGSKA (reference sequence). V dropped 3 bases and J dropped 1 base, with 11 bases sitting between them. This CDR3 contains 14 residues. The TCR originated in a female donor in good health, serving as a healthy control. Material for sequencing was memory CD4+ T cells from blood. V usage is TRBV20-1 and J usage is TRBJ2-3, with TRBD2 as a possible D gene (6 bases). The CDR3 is CSARRVAGTDTQYF. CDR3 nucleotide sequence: TGCAGTGCTAGGCGAGTAGCGGGCACAGATACGCAGTATTTT.